This T cell receptor beta chain was identified during a study of Ad26.COV2.S vaccination and SARS-CoV-2 variants. Germline-derived CDR1 and CDR2 are LGHDT and YNNKEL (reference sequence). The CDR3 runs to 17 residues. V lost 4 bases and J lost 6, with 22 bases in between. Treatment here: 15 to 20 received Ad26.COV2.S at low or high dose, single or two shots; a few received placebo; per-sample allocation not given. Following the first vaccine or placebo injection, samples were taken on day 63. Measured with immunoSEQ multiplex PCR; TCRdb has only the in-frame clones, and not every one. The sample lists 400,000 to 450,000 clones, about 90% occurring once.

The clonotype comes from a person between 18 and 65 years old who received the Ad26.COV2.S COVID-19 vaccine or a placebo. The sample was peripheral blood, taken in a trial of Ad26.COV2.S vaccine versus placebo. The rearrangement links TRBV3-1 (or the pseudogene TRBV3-2) to TRBJ2-1, with no clear D. The CDR3 DNA reads as TGTGCCAGCAGCCCTAGGCAGGCCGGGCCAAGAGTCAATGAGCAGTTCTTC. Protein product: CASSPRQAGPRVNEQFF.